The clone carrying this T cell receptor (beta chain) was recorded a few times. What it binds is not known. This sample stems from a study of T cell responses to AZD1222 COVID-19 vaccine. In the study overall: The study pooled second doses at about 4 or about 12 weeks. Findings of the study overall: At study baseline, merely roughly 6 AZD1222 recipients were seropositive. After two AZD1222 doses, spike-specific TCR breadth and depth rose versus day 0.

The assay was immunoSEQ multiplex PCR, and TCRdb's table has in-frame clones only and misses some. The sample records roughly 170,000 clones, about 92% being singletons. CDR1 SQVTM and CDR2 ANQGSEA come from the germline V gene. The CDR3 runs to 10 residues. V was trimmed by 7 bases and J by 7 bases, leaving 8 bases between them. Sequenced here: peripheral blood, sampled on day 0 of AZD1222 vaccination. This sequence was found in an adult in good health. V usage is TRBV29-1 and J usage is TRBJ2-1; unclear D gene. CDR3 region: CSGLENEQFF. The CDR3 DNA is TGCAGCGGCCTGGAAAATGAGCAGTTCTTC.